One sample yielded the 32 T cell receptor beta chains listed below, sequenced in a study of blood T cell repertoires in COVID-19. Clones were read by immunoSEQ multiplex PCR, and TCRdb kept only the in-frame ones, dropping some. Found here are about 170,000 clones, about 85% of them singletons; the top ten hold 6.9%. Sequenced sample: peripheral blood. Receptor source: a man at least 80 years old with COVID-19, enrolled during active disease.

This clone is a singleton in its sample. The chain employs TRBV28 and TRBJ2-7; a possible D gene is TRBD2 (6 bases). This CDR3 has 15 residues. The ends were cut back, 5 bases at V and 2 bases at J, with 16 bases in the middle. Germline V gives CDR1 MDHEN, CDR2 SYDVKM. Written as DNA, the CDR3 is TGTGCCAGCAGTCAGTACTCGACGGGGGCCTACGAGCAGTACTTC. Residues: CASSQYSTGAYEQYF.

The CDR3 region has the DNA TGTGCCAGCCGCGGGGCAGGCAAATCCTACGAGCAGTACTTC. Its translation: CASRGAGKSYEQYF. The chain has TRBV28 and TRBJ2-7; TRBD2 might be the D (6 bases). V was shortened by 8 bases and J by 1 base, with 15 bases between the two germline ends. The CDR3 is made up of 14 amino acids. In germline, CDR1 is MDHEN, CDR2 SYDVKM.

J is TRBJ1-2 and V is TRBV5-1; D is unclear. Trimming removed 4 bases at V and 0 bases at J, with 10 bases between. The germline CDR1 and CDR2 sequences are SGHRS and YFSETQ. The CDR3 consists of 14 residues. The CDR3 DNA follows: TGCGCCAGCAGCGCGGCCCCCGCTAACTATGGCTACACCTTC. Amino acids: CASSAAPANYGYTF.

This chain uses TRBV6-6 with TRBJ1-6; D remains ambiguous. Trimming removed 2 bases at V and 5 bases at J, with 13 bases between. This CDR3 is built from 16 residues. CDR1 MNHNY and CDR2 SVGAGI come from the germline V gene (reference sequence). The DNA for the CDR3 is TGTGCCAGCAGTTACATGGCCGCCACTAATAATTCACCCCTCCACTTT. Encoded protein: CASSYMAATNNSPLHF.

The rearrangement links TRBV2 to TRBJ2-2; 7 nucleotides line up with TRBD1. V trimming: 4 bases; J trimming: 2 bases; junction bases outside the gene matches: 13. Germline CDR1 SNHLY, CDR2 FYNNEI. The CDR3 is 18 amino acids. The CDR3, as DNA: TGTGCCAGCAGTGTCGACCGGACCGGGACAGCTAACACCGGGGAGCTGTTTTTT. The encoded protein is CASSVDRTGTANTGELFF.

The rearrangement joins TRBV7-8 to TRBJ2-3; D not resolved. V lost 1 base, J lost 2 bases, and 10 bases lay in between. CDR1 is SGHVS and CDR2 is FQNEAQ in the germline V gene. The CDR3 has 15 residues. The CDR3: CASSLDSTYTDTQYF. The CDR3 nucleotides read TGTGCCAGCAGCTTAGACTCTACCTACACAGATACGCAGTATTTT.

The chain employs TRBV6-4 and TRBJ1-4, with D perhaps TRBD1 (5 bases). The CDR3 is 16 amino acids. With 4 bases removed from V and 0 bases from J, the gap between germline ends came to 12 bases. Germline assignment: CDR1 MRHNA and CDR2 SNTAGT. CDR3 DNA sequence: TGTGCCAGCAGTGCCTTAGACAGAGCAACTAATGAAAAACTGTTTTTT. This codes for CASSALDRATNEKLFF.

This CDR3 is CASRQGNTIYF. CDR3 in DNA: TGTGCCAGTCGACAGGGAAACACCATATATTTT. The chain uses TRBV19 and TRBJ1-3; D might be TRBD1 (5 bases). The CDR3 loop spans 11 amino acids. The germline V gene encodes CDR1 LNHDA and CDR2 SQIVND (reference sequence). The V and J ends lost 8 bases and 4 bases respectively, with 6 bases between them.

This chain uses TRBV18 with TRBJ2-5; 11 bases line up with TRBD1. Germline CDR1 KGHSH, CDR2 LQKENI. CDR3 size: 17 residues. V lost 4 bases and J lost 4; bases outside the gene matches: 11. The CDR3 sequence is CASSHLSGQGAGETQYF. The DNA of the CDR3 is TGTGCCAGCTCACACCTCTCCGGACAGGGGGCAGGAGAGACCCAGTACTTC.

This clone was counted once. The chain joins TRBV18 to TRBJ1-1; TRBD1 aligns across 8 bases. The J segment lost 9 bases and the V segment lost 3 bases, leaving 9 bases of the junction unmatched. The length of the CDR3 is 14 residues. Germline values: CDR1 KGHSH, CDR2 LQKENI. The CDR3 bases are TGTGCCAGCTCACCCCCAGGGGGCGCAAACCAAGCTTTCTTT. Translated: CASSPPGGANQAFF.

The rearrangement uses TRBV10-3 and TRBJ2-3, with TRBD2 matching over 16 bases. This CDR3 spans 17 amino acids. In germline, CDR1 is ENHRY, CDR2 SYGVKD. The junction had 9 bases not matched to a gene; V was cut back by 7 bases and J by 5 bases. CDR3 protein: CAITRGTSGGAVDTQYF. The CDR3 DNA follows: TGTGCCATCACCCGGGGGACTAGCGGGGGGGCTGTAGATACGCAGTATTTT.

This clone turned up a few times. The chain has TRBV6-5 and TRBJ1-4; TRBD1 is a possible D gene (5 bases). The germline V gene has CDR1 MNHEY and CDR2 SVGAGI. The V and J ends lost 7 bases and 4 bases respectively, with 10 bases between them. This CDR3 comprises 13 residues. This CDR3 is CASNGGDNEKLFF. The CDR3 DNA is TGTGCCAGCAACGGAGGGGATAATGAAAAACTGTTTTTT.

The CDR3 here is CASSSGLLGETQYF. The CDR3 nucleotides are TGTGCCAGCAGCTCGGGACTCTTGGGAGAGACCCAGTACTTC. J is TRBJ2-5 and V is TRBV3-1 (or the pseudogene TRBV3-2), with D possibly matching TRBD2 (6 bases). The germline CDR1 and CDR2 sequences are LGHDT and YNNKEL (reference sequence). V lost 5 bases and J lost 4, with 14 bases in between. The CDR3 length is 14 residues.

The chain combines TRBV5-1 with TRBJ1-2; 8 bases fit TRBD1. V lost 0 bases to trimming and J lost 6 bases; unmatched junction nucleotides: 4. The CDR3 is 14 residues long. Germline V CDR1 and CDR2: SGHRS, YFSETQ. The CDR3 region is CASSLDRGGNGYTF. DNA of the CDR3: TGCGCCAGCAGCTTGGACAGGGGGGGAAATGGCTACACCTTC.

V and J are TRBV9 and TRBJ1-3, with D hard to call. Germline V gene sequence: CDR1 SGDLS, CDR2 YYNGEE. V lost 0 bases and J 3 bases, leaving 7 bases between the germline ends. The CDR3 sequence is 14 residues long. Written as DNA, the CDR3 is TGTGCCAGCAGCGTAGTTAGCAGTGGAAACACCATATATTTT. Residues: CASSVVSSGNTIYF.

The chain is built from TRBV4-1 and TRBJ1-1, with D tentatively TRBD1 (5 bases). The V gene's germline CDR1 is MGHRA and CDR2 YSYEKL. CDR3 length: 16 amino acids. The V end lost 3 bases, the J end lost 1 base, and 15 bases lay between the germline ends. The CDR3 coding sequence is TGCGCCAGCAGCCATGAAGGACACCGCCGGAACACTGAAGCTTTCTTT. This encodes CASSHEGHRRNTEAFF.

This chain uses TRBV19 with TRBJ2-3, with D possibly matching TRBD1 (5 bases). The V gene's germline CDR1 is LNHDA and CDR2 SQIVND (reference sequence). Between the trimmed V and J ends, which lost 3 bases and 2 bases, there was a span of 9 bases. This CDR3 region has 14 residues. CDR3 protein: CASSMRQNTDTQYF. The DNA for the CDR3 is TGTGCCAGTAGTATGCGACAGAACACAGATACGCAGTATTTT.

The CDR3 DNA reads as TGTGCCAGCAGTACCAGACAGGGGCGAACTGAAGCTTTCTTT. Translated: CASSTRQGRTEAFF. V gene TRBV6-5 combines with J gene TRBJ1-1; 8 positions agree with TRBD1. The CDR3 contains 14 residues. Trimming took 5 bases from V and 5 from J; bases not matched to a gene: 7. CDR1 and CDR2 (germline): MNHEY, SVGAGI.

CDR3 region: CASSSGQGPGEQYF. The CDR3 DNA follows: TGTGCCAGCAGTTCCGGACAGGGCCCAGGGGAGCAGTACTTC. The chain has TRBV27 and TRBJ2-7; TRBD1 matches 8 bases. CDR1 and CDR2 from the germline V gene are MNHEY and SMNVEV (reference sequence). The CDR3 consists of 14 residues. V lost 4 bases and J lost 7; bases outside the gene matches: 9.

V and J are TRBV28 and TRBJ2-1; D is unresolved. CDR3 length equals 16 residues. Trimming stripped 6 bases from V and 0 bases from J, with 15 bases between. Per the germline V gene, CDR1 is MDHEN and CDR2 is SYDVKM. CDR3 amino acids: CASRGRSTGSYNEQFF. The CDR3 DNA reads as TGTGCCAGCAGGGGCCGTTCAACCGGCTCCTACAATGAGCAGTTCTTC.

This clone turned up a few times. CDR3 residues: CASSLNRFQPQHF. The DNA for the CDR3 is TGTGCCAGCAGCTTAAACAGATTTCAGCCCCAGCATTTT. The J gene is TRBJ1-5, the V gene TRBV7-2; D not certain. This CDR3 is built from 13 residues. Germline V gene sequence: CDR1 SGHTA, CDR2 FQGNSA. V gave up 2 bases and J gave up 6 bases, with 8 bases separating them.

This clone appeared a single time. The chain has TRBV5-1 and TRBJ2-1; TRBD1 agrees at 7 bases. After removal of 1 base from V and 5 bases from J, the junction contained 3 bases not matched to a gene. The CDR3 extends over 14 amino acids. Looked up from germline, CDR1 is SGHRS and CDR2 is YFSETQ. The CDR3 bases are TGCGCCAGCAGCTTGACCGGACAGGACAATGAGCAGTTCTTC. The encoded protein is CASSLTGQDNEQFF.

This CDR3 is CASSWTASGNTIYF. The CDR3 nucleotides read TGTGCCAGCTCCTGGACAGCCTCTGGAAACACCATATATTTT. The chain carries TRBV11-3 and TRBJ1-3; maybe TRBD1 (6 bases). The CDR3 spans 14 residues. The V gene lost 8 bases and the J gene lost 0 bases, with 11 bases spanning the gap. CDR1 is SGHNT and CDR2 is YENEEA in the germline V gene. The entire variable domain, with the rest obtained from reference TRBV11-3 and TRBJ1-3, is as follows: EAGVVQSPRYKIIEKKQPVAFWCNPISGHNTLYWYLQNLGQGPELLIRYENEEAVDDSQLPKDRFSAERLKGVDSTLKIQPAELGDSAVYLCASSWTASGNTIYFGEGSWLTVV.

The chain recombines TRBV6-6 with TRBJ1-2; D not resolved. The CDR3 sequence is 12 residues long. Germline loops: CDR1 MNHNY, CDR2 SVGAGI (reference sequence). Trimming took off 9 bases at V and 4 bases at J, with 12 bases between the two ends. CDR3 sequence reads: CASSTGAYGYTF. CDR3 DNA: TGTGCCAGTAGCACCGGAGCCTATGGCTACACCTTC.

The V and J genes are TRBV30 and TRBJ2-1; perhaps TRBD2 as D (6 bases). CDR3 length equals 12 residues. The ends were cut back, 3 bases at V and 6 bases at J, with 9 bases in the middle. Germline V lookup: CDR1 GTSNPN, CDR2 SVGIG (reference sequence). The CDR3 spells CAWSGDSNEQFF. The CDR3, as DNA: TGTGCCTGGAGCGGGGACTCCAATGAGCAGTTCTTC. Variable domain in full (rest from reference TRBV30 and TRBJ2-1): SQTIHQWPATLVQPVGSPLSLECTVEGTSNPNLYWYRQAAGRGLQLLFYSVGIGQISSEVPQNLSASRPQDRQFILSSKKLLLSDSGFYLCAWSGDSNEQFFGPGTRLTVL.

The rearrangement links TRBV2 to TRBJ2-2; TRBD2 might be the D (6 bases). Germline V gene data show CDR1 as SNHLY and CDR2 as FYNNEI. The CDR3 contains 14 residues. V was pared by 9 bases and J by 6 bases, with 17 bases between. CDR3 residues: CASTAGSSAGELFF. The DNA of the CDR3 is TGTGCCAGTACGGCGGGGTCCTCGGCCGGGGAGCTGTTTTTT.

The V and J genes are TRBV10-3 and TRBJ1-4; 9 bases align to TRBD1. CDR1 ENHRY and CDR2 SYGVKD come from the germline V gene. V shed 4 bases and J 7 bases; nucleotides not matched to a gene: 7. The CDR3 is 15 amino acids. CDR3 coding DNA: TGTGCCATCAGTGTTGGGACAGGGATAGGTGAAAAACTGTTTTTT. Its translation: CAISVGTGIGEKLFF.

This chain links TRBV19 with TRBJ2-7, with a weak D call TRBD1 (6 bases). CDR3 length: 12 residues. V dropped 3 bases and J dropped 6 bases, with 9 bases sitting between them. Germline CDR1 LNHDA, CDR2 SQIVND (reference sequence). The CDR3 nucleotides are TGTGCCAGTAGTATGAGGGGGAGCGAGCAGTACTTC. As protein: CASSMRGSEQYF.

Turning to this clone: Other DNA sequences in this specimen translate into the identical CDR3. The chain recombines TRBV27 with TRBJ2-1; no reliable D call. Trimming shortened V by 2 bases and J by 0 bases, and 8 bases separated the two germline ends. Germline CDR1 is MNHEY and CDR2 is SMNVEV (reference sequence). The CDR3 contains 15 residues. The DNA for the CDR3 is TGTGCCAGCAGTTTAGGCGGAAGCTCCTACAATGAGCAGTTCTTC. Its translation is CASSLGGSSYNEQFF.

The J gene is TRBJ1-1, the V gene TRBV6-5, with D possibly matching TRBD1 (5 bases). Germline V gene lookup returns CDR1 MNHEY and CDR2 SVGAGI. CDR3 length equals 13 residues. Trimming took off 6 bases at V and 5 bases at J, with 13 bases between the two ends. CDR3 residues: CASRRGVGTEAFF. CDR3 nucleotides: TGTGCCAGCAGGCGGGGGGTGGGGACTGAAGCTTTCTTT.

This rearrangement joins TRBV19 to TRBJ1-2; tentatively, D is TRBD1 (5 bases). Deletions cut 4 bases from V and 1 base from J, with 10 bases between. This CDR3 contains 14 residues. The germline V gene has CDR1 LNHDA and CDR2 SQIVND (reference sequence). This chain's CDR3 is CASSNGGNNYGYTF. CDR3 DNA: TGTGCCAGTAGTAACGGGGGAAATAACTATGGCTACACCTTC.

The chain uses TRBV18 and TRBJ1-1; maybe TRBD1 (6 bases). Looked up from germline, CDR1 is KGHSH and CDR2 is LQKENI. This CDR3 spans 15 amino acids. Trimming stripped 2 bases from V and 3 bases from J, with 13 bases between. The CDR3 spells CASSPGQTVYTEAFF. CDR3 in DNA: TGTGCCAGCTCACCAGGACAGACCGTATACACTGAAGCTTTCTTT.